This paragraph reports one T cell receptor (beta chain). The sample belongs to a study of control samples from healthy donors and cancer patients. Libraries were prepared by immunoSEQ multiplex PCR; TCRdb keeps only in-frame clonotypes and omits some of them. Among some 150,000 clones listed, under 95% were seen once. The CDR3 spans 13 residues. The V end lost 6 bases, the J end lost 5 bases, and 14 bases lay between the germline ends. Germline V gene lookup returns CDR1 SGHAT and CDR2 FQDESV (reference sequence). The chain has TRBV11-1 and TRBJ2-7, with D tentatively TRBD1 or TRBD2 (5 bases each). The sequenced sample consisted of blood. The sequence was obtained from a man aged 35 to 55 in good health. The CDR3 sequence is CASRLGEGNEQYF. As DNA, the CDR3 is TGTGCCAGCAGGCTTGGTGAGGGGAACGAGCAGTACTTC.